The 30 T cell receptor beta chains listed next were all sequenced from one sample in a study of T cell repertoires in cytomegalovirus infection. The antigens these receptors bind are not known. TCRdb reprocessed the reads with MiXCR, giving one entry per CDR3 protein. Of around 800,000 distinct CDR3 sequences listed, 32% are singletons. Sequences were derived from cultured CD8+ T cells from PBMCs, sampled from culture after CMV antigen stimulation. All receptors derive from a human donor in good health (CMV status not recorded). Some clones in this sample may be carry-over from other donors' samples.

A remark on this clonotype: The germline gene is not matched at one end of the junction; a read error may be the cause. V gene TRBV12-3 or TRBV12-4 combines with J gene TRBJ1-1; 9 bases agree with TRBD1. CDR3 length: 15 amino acids. The CDR3 sequence is CASSHAGTGNGEDFF. For the CDR3, the DNA is TGTGCCAGCAGTCATGCCGGGACAGGGAATGGTGAAGATTTCTTT.

This chain uses TRBV9 with TRBJ1-2, with 9 bases lining up with TRBD1. Germline lookup yields CDR1 SGDLS and CDR2 YYNGEE. CDR3 length: 16 amino acids. The J segment lost 6 bases and the V segment lost 3 bases, leaving 12 bases of the junction unmatched. CDR3 protein: CASSASGTGTLDGYTF. DNA of the CDR3: TGTGCCAGCAGCGCCTCCGGGACAGGGACACTCGATGGCTACACCTTC.

The rearrangement links TRBV4-1 to TRBJ1-4, with TRBD1 identical over 10 bases. The CDR3 runs 15 residues. The V gene end was trimmed by 4 bases and the J gene end by 5 bases; junction bases not matched to a gene: 4. Germline lookup yields CDR1 MGHRA and CDR2 YSYEKL. CDR3 sequence: CASSLGDRGNEKLFF. Written as DNA, the CDR3 is TGCGCCAGCAGCCTAGGGGACAGGGGAAATGAAAAACTGTTTTTT.

In this sample, this clonotype turned up a few times. V is TRBV6-5 and J is TRBJ2-7; D call uncertain. Trimming pared 4 bases from V and 2 bases from J, leaving 12 bases between. This CDR3 has 14 residues. Germline values: CDR1 MNHEY, CDR2 SVGAGI. The CDR3 DNA reads as TGTGCCAGCAGTTCAGCTACCCAGGCCTACGAGCAGTACTTC. Its translation: CASSSATQAYEQYF.

V usage is TRBV19 and J usage is TRBJ1-5; no clear D. Per germline, CDR1 LNHDA and CDR2 SQIVND (reference sequence). Trimming pared 5 bases from V and 5 bases from J, leaving 19 bases between. The CDR3 consists of 16 residues. CDR3 sequence: CASSVYWDPSDQPQHF. The CDR3 bases are TGTGCCAGTAGTGTGTACTGGGATCCAAGCGATCAGCCCCAGCATTTT.

This clonotype turned up a few times. The chain employs TRBV6-6 and TRBJ1-1, with a weak D call TRBD1 (6 bases). V dropped 1 base and J dropped 0 bases, with 15 bases sitting between them. The length of the CDR3 is 17 residues. Germline assignment: CDR1 MNHNY and CDR2 SVGAGI (reference sequence). This chain's CDR3 is CASSYLVTRGMNTEAFF. The CDR3 nucleotides are TGTGCCAGCAGTTACTTAGTAACCAGGGGTATGAACACTGAAGCTTTCTTT.

This clonotype has only a few counts. CDR3 residues: CASSLEGDRNYNEQFF. The CDR3 nucleotides are TGTGCCAGCAGTTTAGAAGGGGATCGAAACTACAATGAGCAGTTCTTC. This rearrangement joins TRBV12-3 or TRBV12-4 to TRBJ2-1; tentative D call: TRBD1 (5 bases). This CDR3 contains 16 residues. The V end lost 1 base, the J end lost 3 bases, and 13 bases lay between the germline ends.

This rearrangement joins TRBV28 to TRBJ2-1; either TRBD1 or TRBD2 may supply D (5 bases each). This CDR3 comprises 14 residues. The V gene's germline CDR1 is MDHEN and CDR2 SYDVKM. The V end was cut by 5 bases, the J end by 8 bases, with 16 bases between. CDR3 region: CASSGDGGVDEQFF. The CDR3 DNA reads as TGTGCCAGCAGTGGGGACGGTGGAGTAGATGAGCAGTTCTTC. Looking up the rest from reference TRBV28 and TRBJ2-1 gives the full variable domain: DVKVTQSSRYLVKRTGEKVFLECVQDMDHENMFWYRQDPGLGLRLIYFSYDVKMKEKGDIPEGYSVSREKKERFSLILESASTNQTSMYLCASSGDGGVDEQFFGPGTRLTVL.

This clonotype turned up a few times. V usage is TRBV12-3 or TRBV12-4 and J usage is TRBJ1-1, with D possibly being TRBD1 (5 bases). V lost 7 bases and J lost 0, with 18 bases in between. The CDR3 runs to 16 residues. The CDR3, as DNA: TGTGCCAGCACCCCGGGGACGGATTATATGAACACTGAAGCTTTCTTT. Translated, it gives CASTPGTDYMNTEAFF.

The genes are TRBV7-2 and TRBJ2-2; D is undetermined. The CDR3 covers 14 residues. Trimming shortened V by 1 base and J by 7 bases, and 10 bases separated the two germline ends. The germline CDR1 and CDR2 sequences are SGHTA and FQGNSA. The CDR3 DNA reads as TGTGCCAGCAGCTTAGTAGGGTTTAACGGGGAGCTGTTTTTT. Translating gives CASSLVGFNGELFF.

This clonotype has a handful of counts. The gene calls are TRBV6-2 or TRBV6-3 and TRBJ1-2, with D possibly matching TRBD1 (6 bases). Trimming cost V 0 bases and J 6 bases, with 17 bases left between them. Per germline, CDR1 MNHEY and CDR2 SVGEGT. This CDR3 spans 16 amino acids. CDR3: CASSYSPGAPTDGYTF. In DNA form, the CDR3 reads TGTGCCAGCAGTTACTCACCGGGGGCCCCGACGGATGGCTACACCTTC.

This clonotype occurred a few times. The chain carries TRBV7-9 and TRBJ2-5, with 7 bases identical to TRBD2. The CDR3 consists of 18 residues. Germline lookup yields CDR1 SEHNR and CDR2 FQNEAQ (reference sequence). Trimming at V came to 3 bases and at J to 7 bases, leaving 20 bases not matched to a gene. DNA for the CDR3: TGTGCCAGCAGCTTCGGATTAGGGAGGGAGTCGGACCGGGGGACCCAGTACTTC. It is translated as CASSFGLGRESDRGTQYF.

V gene TRBV12-3 or TRBV12-4 combines with J gene TRBJ1-3; possible D gene TRBD1, 6 bases. This CDR3 has 18 amino acids. Trimming stripped 3 bases from V and 3 bases from J, with 21 bases between. The DNA for the CDR3 is TGTGCCAGCAGTTTGATCCCCTACGGGGGGCTGAGTGGAAACACCATATATTTT. This translates into CASSLIPYGGLSGNTIYF.

The chain is built from TRBV7-8 and TRBJ2-7; D unresolved. The V gene's germline CDR1 is SGHVS and CDR2 FQNEAQ. CDR3 length equals 13 residues. Trimming shortened V by 7 bases and J by 2 bases, and 12 bases separated the two germline ends. CDR3 DNA sequence: TGTGCCAGCACACACAGCCGGCCCTACGAGCAGTACTTC. Translated: CASTHSRPYEQYF.

The genes are TRBV27 and TRBJ2-2, with unresolved D. The V end was cut by 7 bases, the J end by 0 bases, with 3 bases between. This CDR3 has 12 residues. Germline assignment: CDR1 MNHEY and CDR2 SMNVEV (reference sequence). Here the CDR3 DNA reads TGTGCCAGCAACACGAACACCGGGGAGCTGTTTTTT. Protein product: CASNTNTGELFF.

This clonotype came up a few times. This rearrangement joins TRBV27 to TRBJ2-1; 8 bases match TRBD2. Per germline, CDR1 MNHEY and CDR2 SMNVEV (reference sequence). After removal of 5 bases from V and 6 bases from J, the junction contained 6 bases not matched to a gene. The CDR3 is 14 residues long. CDR3 sequence: CASSHSGGINEQFF. The DNA for the CDR3 is TGTGCCAGCAGTCACTCGGGGGGGATCAATGAGCAGTTCTTC.

V and J are TRBV20-1 and TRBJ2-7; the D is unclear. V was shortened by 7 bases and J by 5 bases, with 9 bases between the two germline ends. The germline V gene encodes CDR1 DFQATT and CDR2 SNEGSKA (reference sequence). This CDR3 is 10 amino acids long. CDR3 amino acids: CSVLVDEQYF. CDR3 nucleotides: TGCAGTGTTCTAGTGGACGAGCAGTACTTC.

This clonotype was seen repeatedly, ten times or more. The chain is built from TRBV7-2 and TRBJ2-1, with 10 bases aligning to TRBD1. Germline assignment: CDR1 SGHTA and CDR2 FQGNSA. The CDR3 spans 18 residues. The junction had 12 bases not matched to a gene; V was cut back by 3 bases and J by 4 bases. The CDR3 sequence is CASSFGGQGVNWYNEQFF. Here the CDR3 DNA reads TGTGCCAGCAGCTTCGGAGGACAGGGGGTTAATTGGTACAATGAGCAGTTCTTC.

The CDR3 is CASSLSKRYQETQYF. CDR3 coding DNA: TGTGCCAGCAGTTTATCGAAGCGGTACCAAGAGACCCAGTACTTC. The chain links TRBV27 to TRBJ2-5, with D maybe TRBD2 (5 bases). CDR3 length: 15 amino acids. V shed 0 bases and J shed 0 bases, with 8 bases lying between them. In germline, CDR1 is MNHEY, CDR2 SMNVEV (reference sequence).

This sequence joins TRBV28 and TRBJ2-5; 12 bases align to TRBD2. The germline V gene has CDR1 MDHEN and CDR2 SYDVKM. The CDR3 covers 16 residues. V gave up 2 bases and J gave up 4 bases; unmatched junction bases: 5. The CDR3 region has the DNA TGTGCCAGCAGTTTAGTGCCTAGCGGGGGGGCAGAGACCCAGTACTTC. As protein: CASSLVPSGGAETQYF. The full variable domain, its missing parts supplied by reference TRBV28 and TRBJ2-5, is DVKVTQSSRYLVKRTGEKVFLECVQDMDHENMFWYRQDPGLGLRLIYFSYDVKMKEKGDIPEGYSVSREKKERFSLILESASTNQTSMYLCASSLVPSGGAETQYFGPGTRLLVL.

This clonotype has ten or more counts. This sequence joins TRBV7-2 and TRBJ1-1; D perhaps matches TRBD1 (6 bases). Trimming took 5 bases from V and 11 from J, leaving 12 bases between them. Germline V gives CDR1 SGHTA, CDR2 FQGNSA. The CDR3 covers 11 residues. The CDR3: CASSIRGAAFF. The CDR3 coding sequence is TGTGCCAGCAGCATACGGGGGGCGGCTTTCTTT. Combining the CDR3 with reference TRBV7-2 and TRBJ1-1 gives the whole variable domain GAGVSQSPSNKVTEKGKDVELRCDPISGHTALYWYRQSLGQGLEFLIYFQGNSAPDKSGLPSDRFSAERTGGSVSTLTIQRTQQEDSAVYLCASSIRGAAFFGQGTRLTVV.

V is TRBV7-8 and J is TRBJ2-3; D possibly corresponds to TRBD2 (5 bases). Trimming took 5 bases from V and 2 from J, leaving 14 bases between them. This CDR3 has 15 residues. Looked up from germline, CDR1 is SGHVS and CDR2 is FQNEAQ. In nucleotides, the CDR3 is TGTGCCAGCAGCCCCCCCCCCGGGGACACAGATACGCAGTATTTT. Its protein product is CASSPPPGDTDTQYF.

Here the CDR3 reads CASSLAVSGITGELFF. In nucleotides, the CDR3 is TGTGCCAGCAGCTTAGCGGTTTCCGGTATTACGGGGGAGCTGTTTTTT. V is TRBV7-9 and J is TRBJ2-2; D gene unclear. CDR1 is SEHNR and CDR2 is FQNEAQ in the germline V gene (reference sequence). The CDR3 has 16 amino acids. V was cut by 0 bases and J by 8 bases, with 16 bases left in between.

The rearrangement links TRBV7-8 to TRBJ1-1, with D possibly matching TRBD1 (5 bases). The CDR3 has 15 amino acids. Germline V gene sequence: CDR1 SGHVS, CDR2 FQNEAQ. V was trimmed by 5 bases and J by 1 base, leaving 14 bases between them. Here the CDR3 reads CASSPFRGANTEAFF. In DNA form, the CDR3 reads TGTGCCAGCAGCCCCTTTAGGGGAGCGAACACTGAAGCTTTCTTT.

This clonotype was counted only a few times. V usage is TRBV10-2 and J usage is TRBJ2-1; D perhaps matches TRBD2 (6 bases). With 5 bases removed from V and 0 bases from J, the gap between germline ends came to 17 bases. The germline CDR1 and CDR2 sequences are WSHSY and SAAADI. The CDR3 runs 17 residues. CDR3 in DNA: TGCGCCAGCAGTCCCCTACTAAGGCGGGGCTCCTACAATGAGCAGTTCTTC. Protein product: CASSPLLRRGSYNEQFF.

The rearrangement links TRBV5-1 to TRBJ2-1; 7 bases are shared with TRBD2. The J segment lost 10 bases and the V segment lost 4 bases, leaving 8 bases of the junction unmatched. In germline, CDR1 is SGHRS, CDR2 YFSETQ. The CDR3 spans 13 residues. CDR3 amino acids: CASSGAGLPEQFF. For the CDR3, the DNA is TGCGCCAGCAGCGGAGCGGGACTCCCGGAGCAGTTCTTC.

The chain has TRBV7-8 and TRBJ1-3; tentatively, D is TRBD1 (5 bases). The CDR3 is 15 amino acids. V was clipped by 3 bases and J by 4 bases, with 13 bases between them. Germline CDR1 SGHVS, CDR2 FQNEAQ. The CDR3 sequence: CASSLGSGLGNTIYF. The DNA for the CDR3 is TGTGCCAGCAGCTTGGGCTCAGGGTTGGGAAACACCATATATTTT.

About this clonotype itself: A much larger clone is a single base away; this may be a read error. The chain combines TRBV7-3 with TRBJ2-1; TRBD1 aligns across 9 bases. This CDR3 has 18 amino acids. Germline V gene lookup returns CDR1 SGHTA and CDR2 FQGTGA. The junction had 14 bases not matched to a gene; V was cut back by 4 bases and J by 4 bases. DNA for the CDR3: TGTGCCAGCAGCTGCGGACAGGGGCCCCTCTCGCCGTACAATGAGCAGTTCTTC. It is translated as CASSCGQGPLSPYNEQFF.

In its sample, this clonotype was seen many times. The chain combines TRBV7-6 with TRBJ2-1, with D perhaps matching TRBD2 (6 bases). CDR3 length equals 17 residues. V was cut by 1 base and J by 0 bases, with 13 bases left in between. The germline CDR1 and CDR2 sequences are SGHVS and FNYEAQ. The CDR3 DNA is TGTGCCAGCAGCTTAGAAGCGGGCTTGAGCTCCTACAATGAGCAGTTCTTC. Its translation: CASSLEAGLSSYNEQFF.

The chain combines TRBV9 with TRBJ1-1, with D unresolved. Germline values: CDR1 SGDLS, CDR2 YYNGEE. This CDR3 has 13 residues. V lost 0 bases, J lost 9 bases, and 12 bases lay in between. CDR3 in DNA: TGTGCCAGCAGCGTAGGGACCCAGACTAAAGCTTTCTTT. Translating it yields CASSVGTQTKAFF.